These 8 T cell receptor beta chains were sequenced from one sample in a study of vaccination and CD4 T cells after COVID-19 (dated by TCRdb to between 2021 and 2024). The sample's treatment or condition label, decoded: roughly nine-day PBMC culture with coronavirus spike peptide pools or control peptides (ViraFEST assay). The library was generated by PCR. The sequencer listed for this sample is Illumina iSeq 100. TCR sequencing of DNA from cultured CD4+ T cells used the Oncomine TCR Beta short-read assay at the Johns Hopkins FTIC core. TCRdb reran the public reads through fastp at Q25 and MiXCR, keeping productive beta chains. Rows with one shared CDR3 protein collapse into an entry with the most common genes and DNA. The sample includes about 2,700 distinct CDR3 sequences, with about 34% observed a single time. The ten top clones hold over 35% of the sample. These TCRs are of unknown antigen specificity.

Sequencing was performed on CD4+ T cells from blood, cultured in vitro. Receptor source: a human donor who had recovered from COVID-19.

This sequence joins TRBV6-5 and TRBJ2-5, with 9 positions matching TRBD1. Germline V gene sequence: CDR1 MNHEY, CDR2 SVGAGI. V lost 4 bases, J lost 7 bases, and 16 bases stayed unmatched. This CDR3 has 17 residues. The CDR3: CASSSFVQLDRGATQYF. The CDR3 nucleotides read TGTGCCAGCAGTTCTTTTGTACAACTGGACAGGGGCGCGACCCAGTACTTC.

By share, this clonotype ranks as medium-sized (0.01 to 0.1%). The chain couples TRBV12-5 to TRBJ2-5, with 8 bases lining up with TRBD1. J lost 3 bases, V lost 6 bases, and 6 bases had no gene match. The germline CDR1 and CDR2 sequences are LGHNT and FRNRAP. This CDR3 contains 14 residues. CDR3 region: CASGPPTGEETQYF. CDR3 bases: TGTGCTAGTGGACCTCCGACAGGGGAAGAGACCCAGTACTTC.

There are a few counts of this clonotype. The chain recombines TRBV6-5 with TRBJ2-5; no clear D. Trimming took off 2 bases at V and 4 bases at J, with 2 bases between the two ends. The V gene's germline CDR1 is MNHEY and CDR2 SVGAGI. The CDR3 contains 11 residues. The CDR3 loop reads CASSYAETQYF. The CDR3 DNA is TGTGCCAGCAGTTACGCAGAGACCCAGTACTTC.

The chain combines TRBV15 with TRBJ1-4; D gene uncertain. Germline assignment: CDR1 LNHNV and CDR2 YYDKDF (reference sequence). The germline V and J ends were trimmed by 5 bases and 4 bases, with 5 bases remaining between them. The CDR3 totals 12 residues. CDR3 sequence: CATSVGNEKLFF. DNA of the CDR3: TGTGCCACCAGCGTCGGTAATGAAAAACTGTTTTTT.

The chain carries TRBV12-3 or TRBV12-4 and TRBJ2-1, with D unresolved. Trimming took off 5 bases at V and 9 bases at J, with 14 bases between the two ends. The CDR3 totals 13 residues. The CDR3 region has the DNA TGTGCCAGCAGTGGAACCTTGACGGGTGAGCAGTTCTTC. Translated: CASSGTLTGEQFF.

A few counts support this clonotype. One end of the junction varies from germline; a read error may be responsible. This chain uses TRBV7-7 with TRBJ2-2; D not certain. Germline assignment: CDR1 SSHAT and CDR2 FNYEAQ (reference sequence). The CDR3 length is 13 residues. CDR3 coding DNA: TGTGCTAGCAGTTTGAGTCCTGCCGGGGAGCTGTTTTTT. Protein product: CASSLSPAGELFF.

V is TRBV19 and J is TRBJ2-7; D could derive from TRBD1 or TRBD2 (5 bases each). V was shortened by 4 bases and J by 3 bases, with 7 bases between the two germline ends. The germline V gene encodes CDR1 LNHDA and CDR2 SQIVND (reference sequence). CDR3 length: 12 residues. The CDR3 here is CASSRDLYEQYF. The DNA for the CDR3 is TGTGCCAGTAGTAGGGACCTCTACGAGCAGTACTTC.

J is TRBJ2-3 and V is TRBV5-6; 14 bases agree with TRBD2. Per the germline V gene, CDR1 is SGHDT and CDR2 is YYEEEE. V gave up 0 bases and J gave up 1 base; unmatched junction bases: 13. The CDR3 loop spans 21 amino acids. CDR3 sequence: CASSLDRTRPGLAGGTDTQYF. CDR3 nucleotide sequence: TGTGCCAGCAGCTTGGACAGGACACGACCGGGACTAGCGGGGGGCACAGATACGCAGTATTTT.